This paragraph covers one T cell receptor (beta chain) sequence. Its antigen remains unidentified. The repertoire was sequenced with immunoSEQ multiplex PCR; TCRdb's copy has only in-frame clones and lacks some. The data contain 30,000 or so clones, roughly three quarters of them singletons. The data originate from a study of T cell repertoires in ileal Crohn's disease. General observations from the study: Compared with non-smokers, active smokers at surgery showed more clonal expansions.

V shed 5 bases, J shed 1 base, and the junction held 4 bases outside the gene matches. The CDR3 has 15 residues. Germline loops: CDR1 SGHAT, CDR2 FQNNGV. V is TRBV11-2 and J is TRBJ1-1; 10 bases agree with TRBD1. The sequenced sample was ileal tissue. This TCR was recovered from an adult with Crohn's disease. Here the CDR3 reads CASSIRQGANTEAFF. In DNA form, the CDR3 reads TGTGCCAGCAGCATCCGACAGGGGGCGAACACTGAAGCTTTCTTT.